The T cell receptor (beta chain) under discussion was sequenced for a study of post-analysis software for immune sequencing data. Of note for this clonotype: Its target is not known.

Overall study findings and caveats: Among a handful of TRBV segments more frequent in patients than controls were TRBV5-6, TRBV5-1 and TRBV20-1. For normalized Chao1 diversity, multiple sclerosis patients scored significantly lower than controls did.

This CDR3 is 15 amino acids long. The germline CDR1 and CDR2 sequences are DFQATT and SNEGSKA (reference sequence). V shed 3 bases, J shed 2 bases, and the junction held 4 bases outside the gene matches. Unique-molecular-identifier-tagged TCR beta cDNA libraries were used. The authors obtained 400,000 to 600,000 cDNA molecules from approximately 0.95 to 9.8 million T cells. TCRdb independently ran MiXCR on the PCR reads; one entry per CDR3 protein. The sample includes roughly 580,000 distinct CDR3 sequences, roughly 40% of them seen just once. The chain couples TRBV20-1 to TRBJ2-1; 10 nucleotides agree with TRBD1. This TCR was recovered from a girl aged 5-17 years with multiple sclerosis. The material sequenced was blood. The CDR3 protein is CSARGQGSTYNEQFF. For the CDR3, the DNA is TGCAGTGCTAGGGGACAGGGGTCCACCTACAATGAGCAGTTCTTC.